This entry describes one T cell receptor beta chain. The antigen is not known. The data are from a study of cytomegalovirus exposure and HLA in healthy donors. Points from the study as a whole: Follow-up analysis found HLA locus-dependent TCR association rates, highest for DRB1 and lowest for HLA-C. A later analysis showed that HLA-associated TCR beta chains had undergone more clonal expansion than equally common others.

V was trimmed by 8 bases and J by 0 bases, leaving 11 bases between them. Germline V gives CDR1 MNHEY, CDR2 SVGAGI. The CDR3 has 14 amino acids. Primers for the PCR totalled 60 Vbeta and 13 Jbeta. Profiled with immunoSEQ multiplex PCR; TCRdb holds only in-frame clones, not every one. The sample lists approximately 110,000 clones, 74% occurring once. The source is a man aged 50 to 60 in good health and CMV-seropositive. V is TRBV6-5 and J is TRBJ1-5; tentative D call: TRBD1 (5 bases). The sample was PBMCs. CDR3: CASAGGGSNQPQHF. In DNA form, the CDR3 reads TGTGCCAGCGCGGGGGGGGGTAGCAATCAGCCCCAGCATTTT.